This TCR beta chain was sequenced in a study of T-cell reconstitution after alpha-beta-depleted transplantation in children. Study conclusions and caveats: A year post-transplant, T-cell counts and diversity derived mostly from newly produced T cells. In some patients, recipient T cells and intrathymic progenitors surviving conditioning explained high day-60 diversity. There were reportedly several hundred expanded graft clones from which alpha-beta T cells came about two months after transplant.

This clonotype occurred a few times. What it recognizes is unknown. V trimming: 0 bases; J trimming: 1 base; junction bases outside the gene matches: 15. This CDR3 contains 21 residues. Germline V lookup: CDR1 SQVTM, CDR2 ANQGSEA. Unique molecular identifiers were used in preparing the TCRbeta library. TCRdb reanalysed the PCR reads using MiXCR and keeps one entry per CDR3 protein. The profile shows about 830,000 distinct CDR3 sequences, 15% to 20% of them singletons. The V gene is TRBV29-1, the J gene TRBJ2-2; 12 nucleotides line up with TRBD2. This TCR was recovered from a male patient under 18 who had a stem cell transplant for acute lymphoblastic leukemia, so the T cells may come from the graft donor. The sequencing used PBMCs, mostly from graft donor cells, collected 360 days after TCRalphabeta/CD19-depleted stem cell transplant. The CDR3 nucleotides read TGCAGCGTTGAAGAAGGGAGGAGGGGGACGACTAGCGGGAGGAACACCGGGGAGCTGTTTTTT. Protein: CSVEEGRRGTTSGRNTGELFF.